This is a list of T cell receptor beta chains from one sample in a study of blood T cells in healthy people across ages. A single record per CDR3 protein comes from TCRdb applying MiXCR to the 5' RACE reads. Among about 800,000 distinct CDR3 sequences listed, 58% were seen once. Sequenced material: blood. All receptors derive from a man between 25 and 39 years old in good health. CDR3s include the opening cysteine and the closing phenylalanine or tryptophan. The order of the fields is V gene, D gene, J gene, clone size, CDR3 protein, CDR3 DNA. The D gene is left open where the match is weak. Size is omitted from some rows. Given values are once, few, many or a class for expanded clones.

>TRBV10-3|.|TRBJ1-2|.
CATLIPDPGGGYTF
TGTGCCACCCTGATCCCCGACCCGGGGGGTGGCTACACCTTC
>TRBV7-2|.|TRBJ2-1|.
CASSPRGANHEQFF
TGTGCCAGCAGCCCCCGCGGCGCTAACCATGAGCAGTTCTTC
>TRBV7-9|TRBD1|TRBJ2-7|.
CASSYSMRTGVNEQYF
TGTGCCAGCAGTTACAGTATGAGGACAGGGGTGAACGAGCAGTACTTC
>TRBV28|TRBD2|TRBJ2-7|once
CASTPRWGLADYEQYF
TGTGCCAGCACCCCGCGTTGGGGACTAGCGGATTACGAGCAGTACTTC
>TRBV5-4|.|TRBJ2-6|.
CASSIQGSGANVLTF
TGTGCCAGCAGCATACAGGGCTCTGGGGCCAACGTCCTGACTTTC
>TRBV7-2|.|TRBJ2-6|few
CASRTIGSSGANVLTF
TGTGCCAGCAGAACTATCGGTAGCTCTGGGGCCAACGTCCTGACTTTC
>TRBV12-3/TRBV12-4|.|TRBJ2-1|.
CASSIPGRDEQFF
TGTGCCAGCTCTATCCCCGGGCGGGATGAGCAGTTCTTC
>TRBV20-1|TRBD1|TRBJ2-7|few
CSAPPSGTGGAEQYF
TGCAGTGCTCCACCCTCCGGGACAGGGGGCGCAGAGCAGTACTTC
>TRBV20-1|.|TRBJ2-7|.
CSASPTSLGTYEQYF
TGCAGTGCTAGTCCGACTAGTCTTGGCACCTACGAGCAGTACTTC
>TRBV7-2|.|TRBJ2-5|.
CASSPAWKGQETQYF
TGTGCCAGCAGCCCTGCTTGGAAAGGGCAAGAGACCCAGTACTTC
>TRBV15|TRBD2|TRBJ2-7|.
CATSASGSSYEQYF
TGTGCCACCAGCGCTAGCGGGAGCTCCTACGAGCAGTACTTC
>TRBV20-1|.|TRBJ1-5|.
CSATRGYSNQPQHF
TGCAGTGCTACCAGGGGCTATAGCAATCAGCCCCAGCATTTT
>TRBV5-1|.|TRBJ2-2|few
CASSSRTVLDTRLNGELFF
TGCGCCAGCAGCTCAAGGACAGTTTTAGACACTAGACTCAACGGGGAGCTGTTTTTT
>TRBV29-1|TRBD2|TRBJ2-7|.
CSVAPGKPQGLLYEQYF
TGCAGCGTTGCGCCGGGGAAGCCCCAGGGACTACTCTACGAGCAGTACTTC
>TRBV18|.|TRBJ1-1|.
CASSPSPSMNTEAFF
TGTGCCAGCTCCCCGTCGCCCAGTATGAACACTGAAGCTTTCTTT
>TRBV5-1|TRBD2|TRBJ2-5|.
CASSLGLAGALDERFF
TGCGCCAGCAGCTTGGGACTAGCGGGAGCACTGGATGAGCGGTTCTTC
>TRBV4-2|.|TRBJ2-7|.
CASSQDGQSYEQYF
TGTGCCAGCAGCCAAGATGGTCAGAGCTACGAGCAGTACTTC
>TRBV19|.|TRBJ2-1|.
CASSISSGYNEQFF
TGTGCCAGTAGTATCTCGAGTGGGTACAATGAGCAGTTCTTC
>TRBV27|TRBD2|TRBJ2-7|few
CASGGGRWSEQYF
TGTGCCAGCGGGGGCGGGAGGTGGTCCGAGCAGTACTTC
>TRBV18|.|TRBJ2-4|.
CASSPPWVLGTSKNIQYF
TGTGCCAGCTCACCACCGTGGGTTCTGGGTACGTCCAAAAACATTCAGTACTTC
>TRBV24-1|.|TRBJ2-7|.
CATPGYEQYF
TGTGCCACCCCAGGCTACGAACAGTACTTC
>TRBV20-1|.|TRBJ1-5|.
CSARAEGNQPQHF
TGCAGTGCTAGAGCGGAAGGCAATCAGCCCCAGCATTTT
>TRBV7-2|TRBD1|TRBJ2-5|few
CASSRQGGQETQYF
TGTGCCAGCAGCCGACAGGGTGGCCAAGAGACCCAGTACTTC
>TRBV7-2|TRBD2|TRBJ2-1|.
CASSRGTSGTREQFF
TGTGCCAGCAGCCGAGGGACTAGCGGGACACGGGAGCAGTTCTTC
>TRBV28|TRBD1|TRBJ2-1|.
CASSLSPPGQLTSYNEQFF
TGTGCCAGCAGTTTATCCCCTCCGGGACAGCTCACTTCCTACAATGAGCAGTTCTTC
>TRBV12-3/TRBV12-4|TRBD1|TRBJ2-2|.
CASIPGQGHTGELFF
TGTGCCAGCATCCCAGGACAGGGGCACACCGGGGAGCTGTTTTTT
>TRBV20-1|.|TRBJ2-5|.
CSARDHRQAQYF
TGCAGTGCTAGAGATCATCGGCAGGCCCAGTACTTC
>TRBV10-3|.|TRBJ2-7|.
CAISEMEDGQYF
TGTGCCATCAGTGAGATGGAGGATGGGCAGTACTTC
>TRBV15|.|TRBJ1-4|.
CATGWGYIATNEKLFF
TGTGCCACAGGGTGGGGATATATTGCAACTAATGAAAAACTGTTTTTT
>TRBV6-2/TRBV6-3|.|TRBJ1-5|.
CASSYSTSQGRNQPQHF
TGTGCCAGCAGTTACTCGACCTCGCAGGGAAGGAATCAGCCCCAGCATTTT
>TRBV5-1|.|TRBJ2-7|few
CASSVDPSYEQYF
TGCGCCAGCAGCGTGGATCCGAGCTACGAGCAGTACTTC
>TRBV12-3/TRBV12-4|.|TRBJ2-1|.
CASSLGVARRGNEQFF
TGTGCCAGCAGTTTAGGGGTTGCGCGCAGGGGCAATGAGCAGTTCTTC
>TRBV4-3|TRBD2|TRBJ2-5|few
CASSPIAGLRQETQYF
TGCGCCAGCAGCCCTATAGCGGGTTTAAGACAAGAGACCCAGTACTTC
>TRBV12-3/TRBV12-4|TRBD2|TRBJ2-1|.
CASSRYTGTINEQFF
TGTGCCAGCAGCCGGTACACCGGGACTATCAATGAGCAGTTCTTC
>TRBV2|.|TRBJ2-7|few
CASSERSAQYF
TGTGCCAGCAGTGAACGTTCAGCGCAGTACTTC
>TRBV3-1|.|TRBJ1-6|many
CASSSGTGNSPLHF
TGTGCCAGCAGCTCCGGGACGGGAAATTCACCCCTCCACTTT
>TRBV25-1|TRBD1|TRBJ2-5|few
CASTSPTGHETQYF
TGTGCCAGCACTTCACCGACAGGGCACGAGACCCAGTACTTC
>TRBV6-4|TRBD1|TRBJ2-7|few
CASSSRDRGIEQYF
TGTGCCAGCAGTTCCCGGGACAGGGGGATTGAGCAGTACTTC
>TRBV15|.|TRBJ2-3|.
CATSSSRDTQYF
TGTGCCACCAGCAGCAGTCGCGATACGCAGTATTTT
>TRBV2|.|TRBJ1-2|.
CASSPDLNYGYTF
TGTGCCAGCAGTCCGGACCTTAACTATGGCTACACCTTC
>TRBV20-1|TRBD2|TRBJ2-4|.
CSAPPLWTSGSAAKNIQYF
TGCAGTGCTCCGCCTCTCTGGACTAGCGGGAGTGCGGCCAAAAACATTCAGTACTTC
>TRBV2|.|TRBJ1-1|.
CASTREGSMNTEAFF
TGTGCCAGCACCAGGGAAGGATCTATGAACACTGAAGCTTTCTTT
>TRBV29-1|.|TRBJ2-3|.
CSVGVLTTDTQYF
TGCAGCGTTGGAGTGCTCACGACAGATACGCAGTATTTT
>TRBV10-3|.|TRBJ1-2|.
CAISEAAGTYGYTF
TGTGCCATCAGTGAGGCGGCAGGGACCTATGGCTACACCTTC
>TRBV20-1|TRBD1|TRBJ2-7|.
CSATDRGPIYEQYF
TGCAGTGCAACGGATAGGGGGCCTATCTACGAGCAGTACTTC
>TRBV20-1|.|TRBJ1-1|few
CSARDRFRQRNTEAFF
TGCAGTGCTAGAGATAGATTCCGGCAGAGGAACACTGAAGCTTTCTTT